This T cell receptor (beta chain) was sequenced during a study of shared clonotypes between healthy human individuals. The method was immunoSEQ multiplex PCR; TCRdb's version includes in-frame clones alone and lacks a portion of them. The sample has more than 900,000 clones, 75% to 85% seen once; the top ten hold roughly 0.62%. Study-wide results and limits: Clonotype sharing among donors likely depends on sequencing depth.

On this clone itself: No antigen is known for it.

CDR1 and CDR2 (germline): MNHNS, SASEGT. V dropped 8 bases and J dropped 5 bases, with 12 bases sitting between them. The CDR3 runs to 13 residues. The TCR originated in a man younger than 35 in good health. Some clones in this sample may be carry-over from other donors' samples. The chain combines TRBV6-1 with TRBJ1-4; D remains ambiguous. The sequenced sample consisted of memory CD4+ T cells from PBMCs. Regarding subset: CD45RA-negative fraction. CDR3 in DNA: TGTGCCAGCCAACCGATAAGGAATGAAAAACTGTTTTTT. Its translation is CASQPIRNEKLFF.